A single TCR beta chain is shown here with its context. The data are from a study of T cell responses to AZD1222 COVID-19 vaccine. V lost 6 bases, J lost 4 bases, and 10 bases lay in between. This CDR3 spans 13 amino acids. CDR1 is LNHDA and CDR2 is SQIVND in the germline V gene (reference sequence). TCRdb's table, derived via immunoSEQ multiplex PCR, lists solely in-frame clones and lacks some. The sample holds about 110,000 clones, 87% seen once. The sequence was obtained from an adult who received the AZD1222 COVID-19 vaccine. The specimen comprised peripheral blood, sampled 28 days after the second AZD1222 dose. This sequence joins TRBV19 and TRBJ1-3; D not certain. In nucleotides, the CDR3 is TGTGCCAGTAGCCCTCTTTCCGGAAACACCATATATTTT. Amino acid sequence: CASSPLSGNTIYF.